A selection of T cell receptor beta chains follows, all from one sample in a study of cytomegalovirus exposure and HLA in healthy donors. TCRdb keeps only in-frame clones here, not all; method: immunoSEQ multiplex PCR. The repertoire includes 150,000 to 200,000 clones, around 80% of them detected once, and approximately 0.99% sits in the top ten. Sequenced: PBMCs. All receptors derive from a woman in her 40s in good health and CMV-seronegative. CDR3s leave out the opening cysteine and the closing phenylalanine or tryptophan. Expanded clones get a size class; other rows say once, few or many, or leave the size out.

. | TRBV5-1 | ASSLESGGRTGELF
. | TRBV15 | ATSREPLGAGTDTQY
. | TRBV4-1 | ASSRGEVNIQY
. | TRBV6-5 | ASSKDRVNTEAF
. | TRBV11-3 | ASRSRGTDTQY
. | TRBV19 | ASSRLSGGNQPQH
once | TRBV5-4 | ASTRGEDSSWVFNSPLH
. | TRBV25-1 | ASSGGTGGGQPQH
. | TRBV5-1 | ASSLATLGPDTQY
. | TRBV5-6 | ASSFGLKGDEQY
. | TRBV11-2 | ASSHNQGAEGAEAF
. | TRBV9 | ASSPRTSNPDTQY
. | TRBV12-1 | ASSFGPGDGNTIY
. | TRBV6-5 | ASSYTGQGGRGYT
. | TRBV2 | ASSEVVTYSNQPQH
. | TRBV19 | ASSSRQGGSGANVLT
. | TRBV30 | AWDGTENSNQPQH
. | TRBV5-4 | ASSLATGGRNEQF
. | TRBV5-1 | ASRAGLAGGPYNEQF
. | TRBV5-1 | ASSSRTGRYEQY
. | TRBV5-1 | ASSKVAGSHEQY
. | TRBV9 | ASSSSVVSGANVLT
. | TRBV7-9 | ASSLVLAPGGYT
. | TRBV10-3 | AISEETSGSSTDTQY
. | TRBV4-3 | ASSQEHPRGMKQF
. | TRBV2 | ASRETGQGHNEQY
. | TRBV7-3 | ASSPLTGDRTGELF
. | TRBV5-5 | ASSLVVEVNEQF
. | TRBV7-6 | AIRGPLGGGELF
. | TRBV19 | ASSMGRTGNTEAF
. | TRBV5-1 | ASSSRTFTDTQY
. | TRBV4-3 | ASSQTPGLGLDTQY
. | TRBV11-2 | ASSLVGEGTEAF